This T cell receptor beta chain came from a study of blood T cell repertoires in COVID-19. Overall study: The origin of the acute and convalescent COVID-19 samples was the United States, Italy and Spain.

Trimming removed 1 base at V and 2 bases at J, with 16 bases between. CDR1 is SGHTS, CDR2 YDEGEE, per germline. This CDR3 region has 17 residues. Profiled with immunoSEQ multiplex PCR; TCRdb holds only in-frame clones, not every one. The sample lists some 180,000 clones; roughly 90% were seen once. The TCR comes from a middle-aged man with acute or convalescent COVID-19. Specimen: peripheral blood. The chain employs TRBV5-8 and TRBJ1-5, with a weak D call TRBD1 (6 bases). The CDR3 loop reads CASSLRGRGNGNQPQHF. The CDR3 bases are TGTGCCAGCAGCTTGAGGGGCAGGGGCAACGGCAATCAGCCCCAGCATTTT.